This T cell receptor (beta chain) was recovered during a study of blood T cell repertoires in COVID-19. Study overall: From the United States, Italy and Spain came samples of acute and convalescent COVID-19. Sample material is recorded as cDNA or gDNA derived from T cells, B-cell-depleted T cells, or PBMCs.

Original methodology: Amplifying reference gene primers gave estimates of nucleated cell counts. Some clones are missing from TCRdb's copy, which holds only in-frame ones; the method was immunoSEQ multiplex PCR. The V and J calls and the clone size are those of that table, but D and trimming were determined from the DNA. The sample lists over 95,000 clones; roughly 80% were seen once. This TCR came from a man in his forties or fifties with acute or convalescent COVID-19. The sequencing input was peripheral blood.

The CDR3 nucleotides read TGCGCCAGCAGCTTGGCCGCTAGCGGGGGGAACACAGATACGCAGTATTTT. This codes for CASSLAASGGNTDTQYF. V is TRBV5-1 and J is TRBJ2-3; TRBD2 agrees at 11 bases. V was clipped by 0 bases and J by 2 bases; unmatched bases: 5. Per germline, CDR1 SGHRS and CDR2 YFSETQ. This CDR3 has 17 residues.